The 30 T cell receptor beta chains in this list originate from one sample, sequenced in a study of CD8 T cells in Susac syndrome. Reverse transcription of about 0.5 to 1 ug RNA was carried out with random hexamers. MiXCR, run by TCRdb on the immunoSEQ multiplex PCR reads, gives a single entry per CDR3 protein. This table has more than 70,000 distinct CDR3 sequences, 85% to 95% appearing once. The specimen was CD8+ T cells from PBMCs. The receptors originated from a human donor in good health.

This CDR3 reads CASSYSIGGGASYEQYF. CDR3 coding DNA: TGTGCCAGCAGTTACTCGATTGGTGGGGGGGCCAGCTACGAGCAGTACTTC. This chain joins TRBV6-5 and TRBJ2-7, with D perhaps matching TRBD2 (7 bases). From germline, CDR1 is MNHEY and CDR2 SVGAGI. V was trimmed by 0 bases and J by 3 bases, leaving 18 bases between them. This CDR3 comprises 17 residues.

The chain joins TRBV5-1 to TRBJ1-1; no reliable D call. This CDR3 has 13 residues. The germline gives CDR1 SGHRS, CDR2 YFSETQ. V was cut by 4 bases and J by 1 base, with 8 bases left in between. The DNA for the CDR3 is TGCGCCAGCAGCCGGGCCCCGAACACTGAAGCTTTCTTT. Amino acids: CASSRAPNTEAFF.

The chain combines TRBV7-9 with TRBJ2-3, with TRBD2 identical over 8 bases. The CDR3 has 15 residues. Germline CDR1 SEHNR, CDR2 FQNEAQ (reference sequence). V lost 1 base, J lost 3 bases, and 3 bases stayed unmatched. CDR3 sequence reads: CASSLGTSFTDTQYF. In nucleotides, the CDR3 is TGTGCCAGCAGCTTAGGGACTAGCTTTACAGATACGCAGTATTTT.

CDR3 nucleotides: TGTGCCTCCATGGGAGACAGGGGGTTTACCGGGGAGCTGTTTTTT. Encoded protein: CASMGDRGFTGELFF. This rearrangement joins TRBV30 to TRBJ2-2; 9 nucleotides align to TRBD1. There are 15 residues in the CDR3. Germline V CDR1 and CDR2: GTSNPN, SVGIG (reference sequence). With 7 bases clipped from V and 5 bases from J, the junction kept 11 bases outside the gene matches.

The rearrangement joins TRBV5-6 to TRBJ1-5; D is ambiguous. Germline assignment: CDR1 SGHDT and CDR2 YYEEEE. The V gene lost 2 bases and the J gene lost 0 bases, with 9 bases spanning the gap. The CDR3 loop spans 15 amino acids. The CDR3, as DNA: TGTGCCAGCAGCTTCGGAACTTATAGCAATCAGCCCCAGCATTTT. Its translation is CASSFGTYSNQPQHF. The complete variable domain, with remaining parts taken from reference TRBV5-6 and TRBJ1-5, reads DAGVTQSPTHLIKTRGQQVTLRCSPKSGHDTVSWYQQALGQGPQFIFQYYEEEERQRGNFPDRFSGHQFPNYSSELNVNALLLGDSALYLCASSFGTYSNQPQHFGDGTRLSIL.

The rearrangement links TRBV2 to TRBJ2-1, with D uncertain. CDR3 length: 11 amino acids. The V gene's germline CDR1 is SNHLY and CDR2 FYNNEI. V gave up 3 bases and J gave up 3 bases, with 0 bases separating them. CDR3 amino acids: CASSDYNEQFF. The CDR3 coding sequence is TGTGCCAGCAGTGACTACAATGAGCAGTTCTTC.

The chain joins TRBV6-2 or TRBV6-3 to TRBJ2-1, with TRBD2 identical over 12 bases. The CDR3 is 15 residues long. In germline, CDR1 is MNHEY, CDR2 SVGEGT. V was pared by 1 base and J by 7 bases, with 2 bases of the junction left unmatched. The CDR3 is CASSYYGLAGNEQFF. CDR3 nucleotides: TGTGCCAGCAGTTACTACGGACTAGCGGGAAATGAGCAGTTCTTC.

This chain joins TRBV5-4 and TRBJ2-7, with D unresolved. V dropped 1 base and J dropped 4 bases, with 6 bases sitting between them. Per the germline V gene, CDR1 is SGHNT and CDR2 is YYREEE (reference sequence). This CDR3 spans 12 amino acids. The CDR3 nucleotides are TGTGCCAGCAGCTTGAGTCAGTACGAGCAGTACTTC. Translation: CASSLSQYEQYF.

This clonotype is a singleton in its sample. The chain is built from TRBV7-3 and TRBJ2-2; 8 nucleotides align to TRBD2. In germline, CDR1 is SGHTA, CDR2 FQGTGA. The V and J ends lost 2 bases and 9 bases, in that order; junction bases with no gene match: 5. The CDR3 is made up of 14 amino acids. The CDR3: CASSLAGGGRELFF. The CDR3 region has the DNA TGTGCCAGCAGCTTAGCCGGGGGGGGCCGGGAGCTGTTTTTT.

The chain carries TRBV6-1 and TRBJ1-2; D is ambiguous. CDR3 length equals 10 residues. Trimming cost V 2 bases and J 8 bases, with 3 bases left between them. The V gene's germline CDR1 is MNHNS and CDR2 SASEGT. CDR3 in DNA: TGTGCCAGCAGTGAAAGCGGCTACACCTTC. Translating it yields CASSESGYTF.

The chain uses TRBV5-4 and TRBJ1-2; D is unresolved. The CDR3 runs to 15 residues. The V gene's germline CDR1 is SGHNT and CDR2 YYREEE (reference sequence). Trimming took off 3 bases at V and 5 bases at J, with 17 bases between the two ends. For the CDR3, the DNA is TGTGCCAGCAGCTCGGTAGAGACACCCGTTTATGGCTACACCTTC. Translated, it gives CASSSVETPVYGYTF.

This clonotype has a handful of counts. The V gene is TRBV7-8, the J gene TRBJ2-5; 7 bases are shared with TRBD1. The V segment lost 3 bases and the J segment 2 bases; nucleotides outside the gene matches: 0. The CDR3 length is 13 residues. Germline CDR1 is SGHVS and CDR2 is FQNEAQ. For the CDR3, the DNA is TGTGCCAGCAGCTTGGGACAGCAAGAGACCCAGTACTTC. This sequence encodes CASSLGQQETQYF.

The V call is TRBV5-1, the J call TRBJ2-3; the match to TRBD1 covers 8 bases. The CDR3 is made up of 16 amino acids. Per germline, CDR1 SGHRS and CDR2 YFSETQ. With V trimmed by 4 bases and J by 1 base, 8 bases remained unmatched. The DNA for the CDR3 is TGCGCCAGCAGCCTGGGACAGGCGGGACGCACAGATACGCAGTATTTT. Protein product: CASSLGQAGRTDTQYF. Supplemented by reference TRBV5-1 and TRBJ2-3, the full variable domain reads KAGVTQTPRYLIKTRGQQVTLSCSPISGHRSVSWYQQTPGQGLQFLFEYFSETQRNKGNFPGRFSGRQFSNSRSEMNVSTLELGDSALYLCASSLGQAGRTDTQYFGPGTRLTVL.

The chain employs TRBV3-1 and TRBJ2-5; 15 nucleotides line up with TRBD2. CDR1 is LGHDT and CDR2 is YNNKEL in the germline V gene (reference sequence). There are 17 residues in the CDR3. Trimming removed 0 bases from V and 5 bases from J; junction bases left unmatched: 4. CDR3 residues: CASSQEGLAGGRETQYF. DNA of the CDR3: TGTGCCAGCAGCCAAGAGGGACTAGCGGGGGGTCGGGAGACCCAGTACTTC.

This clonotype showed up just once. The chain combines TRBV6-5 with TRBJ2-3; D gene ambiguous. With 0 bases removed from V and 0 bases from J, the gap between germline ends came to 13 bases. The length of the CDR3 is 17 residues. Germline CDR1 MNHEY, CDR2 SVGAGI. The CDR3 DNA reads TGTGCCAGCAGTTACTCGGGCAGAAAATCTAGCACAGATACGCAGTATTTT. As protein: CASSYSGRKSSTDTQYF.

The CDR3 coding sequence is TGCAGCGTTGGTTGGGCAGGGAGGAGCACTGAAGCTTTCTTT. This translates into CSVGWAGRSTEAFF. This chain connects TRBV29-1 to TRBJ1-1; perhaps TRBD1 as D (5 bases). V lost 4 bases and J lost 4, with 16 bases in between. This CDR3 has 14 amino acids. Per the germline V gene, CDR1 is SQVTM and CDR2 is ANQGSEA.

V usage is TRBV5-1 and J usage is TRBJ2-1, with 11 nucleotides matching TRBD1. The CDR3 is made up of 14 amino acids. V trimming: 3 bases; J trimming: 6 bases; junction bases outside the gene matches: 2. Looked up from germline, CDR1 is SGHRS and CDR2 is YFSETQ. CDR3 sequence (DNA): TGCGCCAGCAGCTCCGGACAGGGGGCCAATGAGCAGTTCTTC. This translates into CASSSGQGANEQFF.

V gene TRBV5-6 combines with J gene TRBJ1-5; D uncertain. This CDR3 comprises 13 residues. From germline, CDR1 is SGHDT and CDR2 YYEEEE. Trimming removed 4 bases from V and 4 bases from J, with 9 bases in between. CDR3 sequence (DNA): TGTGCCAGCAGCCATGGTACAAATCAGCCCCAGCATTTT. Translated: CASSHGTNQPQHF. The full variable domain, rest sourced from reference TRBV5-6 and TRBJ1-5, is DAGVTQSPTHLIKTRGQQVTLRCSPKSGHDTVSWYQQALGQGPQFIFQYYEEEERQRGNFPDRFSGHQFPNYSSELNVNALLLGDSALYLCASSHGTNQPQHFGDGTRLSIL.

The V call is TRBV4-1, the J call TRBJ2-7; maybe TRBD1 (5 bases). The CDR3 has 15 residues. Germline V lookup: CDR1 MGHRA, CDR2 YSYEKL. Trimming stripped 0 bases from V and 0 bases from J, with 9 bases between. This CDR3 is CASSQEGQSSYEQYF. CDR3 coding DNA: TGCGCCAGCAGCCAAGAGGGGCAGAGCTCCTACGAGCAGTACTTC.

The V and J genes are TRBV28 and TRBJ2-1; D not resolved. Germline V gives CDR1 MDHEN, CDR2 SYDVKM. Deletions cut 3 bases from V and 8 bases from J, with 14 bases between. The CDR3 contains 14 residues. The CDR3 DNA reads TGTGCCAGCAGTTTTGGCGGAGAGGCGGATGAGCAGTTCTTC. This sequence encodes CASSFGGEADEQFF.

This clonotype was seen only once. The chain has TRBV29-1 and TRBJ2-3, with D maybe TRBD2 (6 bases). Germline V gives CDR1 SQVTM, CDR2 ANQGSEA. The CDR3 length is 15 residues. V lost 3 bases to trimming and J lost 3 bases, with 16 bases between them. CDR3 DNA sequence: TGCAGCGTTGACGCGATCGGGGGAAGTACAGATACGCAGTATTTT. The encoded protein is CSVDAIGGSTDTQYF.

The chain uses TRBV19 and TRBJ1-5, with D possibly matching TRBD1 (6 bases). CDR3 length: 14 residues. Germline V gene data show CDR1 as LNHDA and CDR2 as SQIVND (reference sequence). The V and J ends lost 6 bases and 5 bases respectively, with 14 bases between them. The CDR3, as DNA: TGTGCCAGTAGCACCCCAGGGGTTTATCAGCCCCAGCATTTT. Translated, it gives CASSTPGVYQPQHF.

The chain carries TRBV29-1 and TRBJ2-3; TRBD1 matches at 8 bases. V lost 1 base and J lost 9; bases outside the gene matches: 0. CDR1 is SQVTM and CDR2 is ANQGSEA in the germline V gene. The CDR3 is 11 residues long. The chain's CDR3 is CSVEGQGTQYF. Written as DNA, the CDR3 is TGCAGCGTTGAAGGACAGGGGACGCAGTATTTT.

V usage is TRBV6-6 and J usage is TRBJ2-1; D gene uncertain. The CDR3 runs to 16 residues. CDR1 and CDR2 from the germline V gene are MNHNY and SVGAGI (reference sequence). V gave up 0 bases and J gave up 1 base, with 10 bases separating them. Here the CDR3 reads CASSYSGSPSYNEQFF. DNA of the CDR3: TGTGCCAGCAGTTACTCCGGCAGTCCATCCTACAATGAGCAGTTCTTC.

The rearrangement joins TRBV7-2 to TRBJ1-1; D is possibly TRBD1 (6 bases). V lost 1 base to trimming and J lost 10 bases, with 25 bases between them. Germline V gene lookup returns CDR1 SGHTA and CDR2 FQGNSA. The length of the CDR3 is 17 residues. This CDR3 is CASSLVGGAPGLQGAFF. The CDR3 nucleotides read TGTGCCAGCAGCTTAGTCGGAGGAGCCCCTGGTTTACAGGGAGCTTTCTTT.

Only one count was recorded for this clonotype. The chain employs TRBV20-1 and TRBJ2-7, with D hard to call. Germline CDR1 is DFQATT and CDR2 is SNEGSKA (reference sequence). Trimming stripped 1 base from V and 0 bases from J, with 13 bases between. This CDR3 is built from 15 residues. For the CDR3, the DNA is TGCAGTGCTAGAGCCCCCGCAGGCAGCTCCTACGAGCAGTACTTC. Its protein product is CSARAPAGSSYEQYF.

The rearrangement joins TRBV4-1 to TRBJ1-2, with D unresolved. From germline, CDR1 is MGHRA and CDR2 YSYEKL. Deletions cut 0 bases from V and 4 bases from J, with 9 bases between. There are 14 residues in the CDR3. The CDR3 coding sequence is TGCGCCAGCAGCCAAGATTGGGAGGTCTATGGCTACACCTTC. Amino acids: CASSQDWEVYGYTF.

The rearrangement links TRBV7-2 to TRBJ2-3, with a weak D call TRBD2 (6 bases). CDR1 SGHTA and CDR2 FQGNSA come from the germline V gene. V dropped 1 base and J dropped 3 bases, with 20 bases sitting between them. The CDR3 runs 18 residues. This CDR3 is CASSLESGGIMFTDTQYF. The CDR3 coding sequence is TGTGCCAGCAGCTTAGAAAGTGGCGGGATAATGTTTACAGATACGCAGTATTTT.

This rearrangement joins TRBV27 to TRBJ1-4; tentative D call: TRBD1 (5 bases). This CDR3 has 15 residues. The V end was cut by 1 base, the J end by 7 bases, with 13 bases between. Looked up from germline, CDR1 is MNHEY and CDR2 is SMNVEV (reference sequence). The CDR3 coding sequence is TGTGCCAGCAGTTTATTAGGGACGGGAGGTGAAAAACTGTTTTTT. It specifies CASSLLGTGGEKLFF.

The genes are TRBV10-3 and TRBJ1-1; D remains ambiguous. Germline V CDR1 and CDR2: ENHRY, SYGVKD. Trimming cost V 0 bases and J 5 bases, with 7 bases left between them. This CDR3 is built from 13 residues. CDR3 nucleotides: TGTGCCATCAGTGAGTCCGGCAGAACTGAAGCTTTCTTT. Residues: CAISESGRTEAFF.